This entry lists 26 T cell receptor beta chains sequenced from one sample in a study of regulatory T cells in long-lasting Graves disease. According to the study, TCR beta libraries were built with iRepertoire HTBI primers and CDR3-region Arm-PCR. Using its own MiXCR run on the multiplex PCR reads, TCRdb lists one record per CDR3 protein. Of around 450,000 distinct CDR3 sequences in the sample, 20% to 25% were seen once. Time point denoted: persistent/refractory GD, antithyroid drugs over 5 years with positive TRAb. PBMC RNA was the source of the TCR library. Source: peripheral blood mononuclear cells (PBMCs), taken when the disease was refractory, from a patient treated with antithyroid drugs. The receptors stem from a female donor with Graves disease.

The V and J genes are TRBV5-5 and TRBJ2-7; D unresolved. The CDR3 is made up of 13 amino acids. Trimming took 1 base from V and 2 from J, leaving 7 bases between them. Germline-derived CDR1 and CDR2 are SGHKS and YYEKEE (reference sequence). CDR3: CASSLTDTYEQYF. The CDR3 DNA reads as TGTGCCAGCAGCTTGACGGATACCTACGAGCAGTACTTC.

This clonotype was seen ten or more times. The DNA for the CDR3 is TGTGCCACCGACAGCGGGAGGGCCTACGAGCAGTACTTC. Its translation: CATDSGRAYEQYF. The V and J genes are TRBV28 and TRBJ2-7; 10 bases line up with TRBD2. The CDR3 sequence is 13 residues long. J lost 2 bases, V lost 10 bases, and 5 bases had no gene match. Germline V gene sequence: CDR1 MDHEN, CDR2 SYDVKM.

This chain joins TRBV4-1 and TRBJ2-6; 9 bases line up with TRBD1. Per germline, CDR1 MGHRA and CDR2 YSYEKL. Losses at the gene ends were 2 bases for V and 2 bases for J; bases not matched to a gene: 4. The CDR3 contains 17 residues. The CDR3 sequence: CASSQPRDRAGANVLTF. In DNA form, the CDR3 reads TGCGCCAGCAGCCAACCCAGGGACAGGGCTGGGGCCAACGTCCTGACTTTC.

In this sample, this clonotype turned up many times. The chain couples TRBV27 to TRBJ2-5; 8 bases fit TRBD1. The ends lost 8 bases at V and 5 bases at J; junction bases unmatched: 10. CDR1 and CDR2 (germline): MNHEY, SMNVEV (reference sequence). The CDR3 is 14 amino acids. The CDR3 region has the DNA TGTGCCAGCTCCACGCTTCGACAGGGGGAGACCCAGTACTTC. It encodes CASSTLRQGETQYF.

This clonotype was seen repeatedly, ten times or more. The chain is built from TRBV15 and TRBJ2-5, with 9 bases that match TRBD2. The ends lost 7 bases at V and 0 bases at J; junction bases unmatched: 18. CDR1 and CDR2 (germline): LNHNV, YYDKDF (reference sequence). This CDR3 spans 19 amino acids. CDR3 residues: CATKSLGSAGGVYQETQYF. CDR3 in DNA: TGTGCCACCAAGTCACTAGGTAGTGCGGGAGGGGTGTACCAAGAGACCCAGTACTTC. Based on the CDR3 plus reference TRBV15 and TRBJ2-5, the full variable domain is DAMVIQNPRYQVTQFGKPVTLSCSQTLNHNVMYWYQQKSSQAPKLLFHYYDKDFNNEADTPDNFQSRRPNTSFCFLDIRSPGLGDTAMYLCATKSLGSAGGVYQETQYFGPGTRLLVL.

This clonotype has only one observation. This sequence joins TRBV2 and TRBJ2-3, with TRBD2 matching over 11 bases. Germline V gene lookup returns CDR1 SNHLY and CDR2 FYNNEI. The CDR3 loop spans 17 amino acids. With V trimmed by 0 bases and J by 3 bases, 5 bases remained unmatched. The CDR3 here is CASSEALWTSGTDTQYF. The CDR3 DNA is TGTGCCAGCAGTGAAGCGCTTTGGACTAGCGGGACAGATACGCAGTATTTT.

In its sample, this clonotype was seen many times. V gene TRBV6-2 or TRBV6-3 combines with J gene TRBJ2-2; the D is unclear. Germline V gene data show CDR1 as MNHEY and CDR2 as SVGEGT. The CDR3 consists of 15 residues. Trimming stripped 2 bases from V and 3 bases from J, with 10 bases between. CDR3 amino acids: CASSYDRSDTGELFF. CDR3 nucleotide sequence: TGTGCCAGCAGTTACGATAGGTCCGACACCGGGGAGCTGTTTTTT.

The CDR3 sequence: CSVASRFSYEQYF. The CDR3 region has the DNA TGCAGCGTCGCCTCTAGATTCTCCTACGAGCAGTACTTC. The J gene is TRBJ2-7, the V gene TRBV29-1; no clear D. The V end lost 6 bases, the J end lost 0 bases, and 12 bases lay between the germline ends. CDR3 size: 13 residues. Germline-derived CDR1 and CDR2 are SQVTM and ANQGSEA.

This rearrangement joins TRBV29-1 to TRBJ1-4, with TRBD1 matching over 12 bases. Germline V gives CDR1 SQVTM, CDR2 ANQGSEA. The CDR3 is made up of 15 amino acids. V dropped 6 bases and J dropped 8; count of bases not matched to a gene: 10. CDR3 DNA: TGCAGCGTGATGATGGGACAGGGGGCTATGGAAAAACTGTTTTTT. Its translation: CSVMMGQGAMEKLFF. The complete variable domain, with remaining parts taken from reference TRBV29-1 and TRBJ1-4, reads SAVISQKPSRDICQRGTSLTIQCQVDSQVTMMFWYRQQPGQSLTLIATANQGSEATYESGFVIDKFPISRPNLTFSTLTVSNMSPEDSSIYLCSVMMGQGAMEKLFFGSGTQLSVL.

This clonotype was observed a handful of times. The J gene is TRBJ1-3, the V gene TRBV25-1; maybe TRBD1 (6 bases). In germline, CDR1 is MGHDK, CDR2 SYGVNS. CDR3 length equals 16 residues. The V end lost 1 base, the J end lost 4 bases, and 14 bases lay between the germline ends. DNA for the CDR3: TGTGCCAGCAGTGAATTCGTGGGGGGGCCAGGAAACACCATATATTTT. Its protein product is CASSEFVGGPGNTIYF.

CDR3 nucleotides: TGTGCCAGCATCCGGGACTCAGGTTTGAACACTGAAGCTTTCTTT. Its protein product is CASIRDSGLNTEAFF. This chain joins TRBV6-1 and TRBJ1-1, with D perhaps matching TRBD1 (5 bases). Germline V CDR1 and CDR2: MNHNS, SASEGT. The CDR3 length is 15 residues. V gave up 7 bases and J gave up 0 bases, with 15 bases separating them.

A few counts support this clonotype. A junction end diverges from the germline sequence, so it may reflect a read error. This rearrangement joins TRBV5-1 to TRBJ2-2, with 11 bases aligning to TRBD2. In germline, CDR1 is SGHRS, CDR2 YFSETQ. The CDR3 runs to 15 residues. The CDR3 coding sequence is TGCGCCAGCAGCCTGACTAGCGGGAACACCGGGGAGCCGTTTTTT. This codes for CASSLTSGNTGEPFF. Based on the CDR3 plus reference TRBV5-1 and TRBJ2-2, the full variable domain is KAGVTQTPRYLIKTRGQQVTLSCSPISGHRSVSWYQQTPGQGLQFLFEYFSETQRNKGNFPGRFSGRQFSNSRSEMNVSTLELGDSALYLCASSLTSGNTGEPFFGEGSRLTVL.

Points on this clonotype: A much larger clone sits a single nucleotide away, making a read error possible. The chain recombines TRBV3-1 with TRBJ1-2; 7 positions agree with TRBD1. Germline values: CDR1 LGHDT, CDR2 YNNKEL (reference sequence). The CDR3 sequence is 14 residues long. Trimming took 4 bases from V and 9 from J; bases not matched to a gene: 11. CDR3 protein: CASSLEGTASRYTF. In DNA, the CDR3 is TGTGCCAGCAGCCTGGAGGGGACAGCGAGTCGCTACACCTTC. The whole variable domain, filled in from reference TRBV3-1 and TRBJ1-2, reads DTAVSQTPKYLVTQMGNDKSIKCEQNLGHDTMYWYKQDSKKFLKIMFSYNNKELIINETVPNRFSPKSPDKAHLNLHINSLELGDSAVYFCASSLEGTASRYTFGSGTRLTVV.

This clonotype was seen at least ten times. This chain links TRBV7-9 with TRBJ1-6; 8 positions agree with TRBD1. Germline CDR1 is SEHNR and CDR2 is FQNEAQ (reference sequence). Germline trimming cut 6 bases from V and 8 bases from J; bases unmatched to any gene: 6. The CDR3 is 14 residues long. The CDR3 DNA is TGTGCCAGCAGGCCTGGACAGGGCCATTCACCCCTCCACTTT. This sequence encodes CASRPGQGHSPLHF.

V gene TRBV5-1 combines with J gene TRBJ2-7; weak D call: TRBD2 (6 bases). The CDR3 has 14 amino acids. Trimming removed 4 bases at V and 6 bases at J, with 17 bases between. The germline CDR1 and CDR2 sequences are SGHRS and YFSETQ. Here the CDR3 DNA reads TGCGCCAGCAGCGTACCCGGGGGATTGAGCGAGCAGTACTTC. Translating it yields CASSVPGGLSEQYF.

The sample holds a few counts of this clonotype. V gene TRBV6-1 combines with J gene TRBJ1-6; D remains unclear. The V end was cut by 0 bases, the J end by 6 bases, with 12 bases between. The germline CDR1 and CDR2 sequences are MNHNS and SASEGT. The CDR3 has 16 residues. The CDR3 loop is CASSEAHPRGNSPLHF. DNA of the CDR3: TGTGCCAGCAGTGAAGCCCACCCGCGGGGTAATTCACCCCTCCACTTT.

This clonotype was recorded many times. The chain is built from TRBV7-9 and TRBJ1-6; 7 positions agree with TRBD1. The CDR3 consists of 18 residues. Per the germline V gene, CDR1 is SEHNR and CDR2 is FQNEAQ (reference sequence). With V trimmed by 1 base and J by 0 bases, 6 bases remained unmatched. The CDR3 sequence: CASSLERQGVSYNSPLHF. The CDR3, as DNA: TGTGCCAGCAGCTTAGAGAGGCAGGGGGTCTCCTATAATTCACCCCTCCACTTT.

In this sample, this clonotype turned up many times. The chain has TRBV28 and TRBJ1-5, with D unclear. Germline V lookup: CDR1 MDHEN, CDR2 SYDVKM. V shed 5 bases and J shed 0 bases, with 11 bases lying between them. This CDR3 region has 15 residues. CDR3 bases: TGTGCCAGCAGTCCAAGGGATGTTAGCAATCAGCCCCAGCATTTT. Translating gives CASSPRDVSNQPQHF.

This clonotype appeared a few times. This rearrangement joins TRBV30 to TRBJ1-6, with no clear D. Germline-derived CDR1 and CDR2 are GTSNPN and SVGIG (reference sequence). V was pared by 2 bases and J by 3 bases, with 11 bases between. The CDR3 loop spans 15 amino acids. The chain's CDR3 is CAWSTDTSYNSPLHF. CDR3 bases: TGTGCCTGGAGTACCGACACCAGCTATAATTCACCCCTCCACTTT.

This clonotype appeared a few times. This clone may be a read error of a much larger clone one base away. The CDR3 region is CASRMIRGELSF. CDR3 nucleotide sequence: TGTGCCAGCAGAATGATCAGGGGGGAGCTGTCTTTT. This rearrangement joins TRBV6-1 to TRBJ2-2; possible D gene TRBD1, 7 bases. This CDR3 is built from 12 residues. Germline CDR1 MNHNS, CDR2 SASEGT.

The V and J genes are TRBV7-2 and TRBJ2-2; TRBD1 matches at 11 bases. V lost 1 base and J lost 0; bases outside the gene matches: 7. This CDR3 comprises 19 residues. Germline CDR1 SGHTA, CDR2 FQGNSA. The CDR3 protein is CASSLVGGQGATNTGELFF. The CDR3 nucleotides read TGTGCCAGCAGCTTAGTCGGCGGACAGGGGGCTACGAACACCGGGGAGCTGTTTTTT.

The V call is TRBV7-9, the J call TRBJ1-3; D is uncertain. Germline-derived CDR1 and CDR2 are SEHNR and FQNEAQ (reference sequence). Trimming took off 4 bases at V and 0 bases at J, with 10 bases between the two ends. This CDR3 has 15 residues. CDR3 DNA sequence: TGTGCCAGCAGCTCCGACACTGGCTCTGGAAACACCATATATTTT. Translation gives CASSSDTGSGNTIYF.

V usage is TRBV5-4 and J usage is TRBJ2-7, with 11 bases identical to TRBD1. The CDR3 totals 14 residues. The germline gives CDR1 SGHNT, CDR2 YYREEE (reference sequence). Trimming at V came to 2 bases and at J to 5 bases, leaving 3 bases not matched to a gene. The CDR3 loop is CASSFRTGGDEQYF. The CDR3 DNA reads as TGTGCCAGCAGCTTCCGGACAGGGGGCGACGAGCAGTACTTC.

A single count supports this clonotype. The chain links TRBV9 to TRBJ2-1; no definite D call. Germline-derived CDR1 and CDR2 are SGDLS and YYNGEE. The V end lost 4 bases, the J end lost 7 bases, and 12 bases lay between the germline ends. The CDR3 extends over 13 amino acids. The CDR3, as DNA: TGTGCCAGCAGCCTAAGTTACGGTAATGAGCAGTTCTTC. It codes for CASSLSYGNEQFF.

V is TRBV6-2 or TRBV6-3 and J is TRBJ2-6; weak D call: TRBD2 (6 bases). The V end was cut by 10 bases, the J end by 2 bases, with 15 bases between. This CDR3 comprises 15 residues. Germline CDR1 is MNHEY and CDR2 is SVGEGT. The CDR3 is CANSTRLAGANVLTF. The DNA for the CDR3 is TGTGCCAACAGCACCAGACTAGCTGGGGCCAACGTCCTGACTTTC.

V usage is TRBV20-1 and J usage is TRBJ2-5, with 7 positions matching TRBD2. The germline V gene encodes CDR1 DFQATT and CDR2 SNEGSKA (reference sequence). This CDR3 has 17 residues. With 0 bases clipped from V and 1 base from J, the junction kept 11 bases outside the gene matches. CDR3 nucleotide sequence: TGCAGTGCTAGAGACCCCCCGCGGGGGACCCGCCAAGAGACCCAGTACTTC. Residues: CSARDPPRGTRQETQYF.